These 2 T cell receptor beta chains came from one sample sequenced in a study of cytotoxic CD8 clonotypes in ibrutinib-treated CLL. Method: immunoSEQ multiplex PCR; TCRdb's copy keeps in-frame clones and lacks some. The data hold about 140,000 clones, with around 77% observed a single time. Sequenced here: PBMCs, sampled after 12 months of ibrutinib treatment. These receptors originate from a human donor with chronic lymphocytic leukemia.

The chain links TRBV30 to TRBJ1-5; D remains ambiguous. Trimming took off 0 bases at V and 0 bases at J, with 24 bases between the two ends. From germline, CDR1 is GTSNPN and CDR2 SVGIG (reference sequence). The CDR3 length is 20 residues. CDR3 DNA sequence: TGTGCCTGGAGTGTACTGAGTCAAGGCCCAGAGGCTTATAGCAATCAGCCCCAGCATTTT. It encodes CAWSVLSQGPEAYSNQPQHF.

The CDR3 bases are TGTGCCAGCAGTTTAGGGACGTCGAGGACTGAAGCTTTCTTT. This gives the protein CASSLGTSRTEAFF. The rearrangement uses TRBV28 and TRBJ1-1; D possibly corresponds to TRBD1 (5 bases). V dropped 2 bases and J dropped 5 bases, with 12 bases sitting between them. CDR1 and CDR2 (germline): MDHEN, SYDVKM. This CDR3 has 14 amino acids.